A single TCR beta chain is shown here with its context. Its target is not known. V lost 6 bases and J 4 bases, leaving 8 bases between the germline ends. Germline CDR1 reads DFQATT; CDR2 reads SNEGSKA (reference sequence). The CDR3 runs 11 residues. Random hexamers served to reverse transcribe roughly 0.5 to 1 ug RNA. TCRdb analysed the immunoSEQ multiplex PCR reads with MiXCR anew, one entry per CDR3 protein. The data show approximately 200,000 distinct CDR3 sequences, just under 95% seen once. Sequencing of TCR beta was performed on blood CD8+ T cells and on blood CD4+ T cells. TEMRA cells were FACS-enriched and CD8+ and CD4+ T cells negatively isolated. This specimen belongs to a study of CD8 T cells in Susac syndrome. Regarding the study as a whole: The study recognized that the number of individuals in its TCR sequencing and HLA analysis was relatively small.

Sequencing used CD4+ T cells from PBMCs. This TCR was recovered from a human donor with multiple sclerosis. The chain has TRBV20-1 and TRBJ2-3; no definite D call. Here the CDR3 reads CSALRADTQYF. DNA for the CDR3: TGCAGTGCCCTTCGGGCAGATACGCAGTATTTT.